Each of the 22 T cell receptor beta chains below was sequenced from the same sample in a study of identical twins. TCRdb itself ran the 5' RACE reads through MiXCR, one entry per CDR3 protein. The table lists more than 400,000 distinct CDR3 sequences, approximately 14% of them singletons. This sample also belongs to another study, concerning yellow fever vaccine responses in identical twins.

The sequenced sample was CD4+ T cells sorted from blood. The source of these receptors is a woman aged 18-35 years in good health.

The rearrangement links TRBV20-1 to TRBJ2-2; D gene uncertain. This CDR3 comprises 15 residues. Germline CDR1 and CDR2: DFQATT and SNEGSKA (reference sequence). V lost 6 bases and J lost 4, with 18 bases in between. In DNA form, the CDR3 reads TGCAGTGCGATCCCGGGCAAAAAGGGCACCGGGGAGCTGTTTTTT. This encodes CSAIPGKKGTGELFF.

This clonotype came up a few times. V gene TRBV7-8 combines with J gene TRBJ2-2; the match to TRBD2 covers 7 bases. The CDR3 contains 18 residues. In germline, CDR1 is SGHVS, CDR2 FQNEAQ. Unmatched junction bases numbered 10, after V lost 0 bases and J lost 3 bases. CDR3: CASSLARDGRAYTGELFF. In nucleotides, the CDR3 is TGTGCCAGCAGCTTAGCGAGGGATGGGAGGGCCTACACCGGGGAGCTGTTTTTT.

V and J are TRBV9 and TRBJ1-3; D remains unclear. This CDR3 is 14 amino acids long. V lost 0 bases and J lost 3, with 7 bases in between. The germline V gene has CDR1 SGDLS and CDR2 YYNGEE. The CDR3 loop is CASSVVPGGNTIYF. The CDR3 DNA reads TGTGCCAGCAGCGTAGTCCCGGGTGGAAACACCATATATTTT. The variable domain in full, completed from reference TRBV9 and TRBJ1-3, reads DSGVTQTPKHLITATGQRVTLRCSPRSGDLSVYWYQQSLDQGLQFLIQYYNGEERAKGNILERFSAQQFPDLHSELNLSSLELGDSALYFCASSVVPGGNTIYFGEGSWLTVV.

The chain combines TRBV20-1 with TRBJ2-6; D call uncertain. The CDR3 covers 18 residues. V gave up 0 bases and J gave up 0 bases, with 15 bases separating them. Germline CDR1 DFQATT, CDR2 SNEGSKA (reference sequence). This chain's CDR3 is CSARDGRKMSSGANVLTF. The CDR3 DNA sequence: TGCAGTGCTAGAGATGGTAGAAAGATGAGCTCTGGGGCCAACGTCCTGACTTTC.

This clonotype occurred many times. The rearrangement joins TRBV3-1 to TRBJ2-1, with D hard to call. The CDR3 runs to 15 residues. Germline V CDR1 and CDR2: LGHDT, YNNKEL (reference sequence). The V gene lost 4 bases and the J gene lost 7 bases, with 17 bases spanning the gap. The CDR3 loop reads CASSPNLLGPNEQFF. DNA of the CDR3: TGTGCCAGCAGCCCAAACTTGTTGGGCCCAAATGAGCAGTTCTTC.

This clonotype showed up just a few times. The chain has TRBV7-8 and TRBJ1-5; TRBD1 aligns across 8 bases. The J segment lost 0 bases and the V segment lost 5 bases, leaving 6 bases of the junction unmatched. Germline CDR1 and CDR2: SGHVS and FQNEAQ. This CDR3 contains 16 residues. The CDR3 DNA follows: TGTGCCAGCAGCCAAGCCGGACAGGGTAGCAATCAGCCCCAGCATTTT. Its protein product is CASSQAGQGSNQPQHF.

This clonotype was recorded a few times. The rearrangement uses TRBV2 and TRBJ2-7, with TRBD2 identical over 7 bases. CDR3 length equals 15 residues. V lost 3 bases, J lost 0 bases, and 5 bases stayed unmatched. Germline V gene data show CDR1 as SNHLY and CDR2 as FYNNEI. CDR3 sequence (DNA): TGTGCCAGCAGTGAGTCGGGCGGGAGCTCCTACGAGCAGTACTTC. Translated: CASSESGGSSYEQYF.

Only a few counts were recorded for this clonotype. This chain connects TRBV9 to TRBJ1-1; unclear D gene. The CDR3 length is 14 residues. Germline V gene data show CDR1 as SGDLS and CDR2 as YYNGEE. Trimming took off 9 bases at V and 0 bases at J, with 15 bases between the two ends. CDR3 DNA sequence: TGTGCCACCCCTCCGATTCTCCTGAACACTGAAGCTTTCTTT. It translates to CATPPILLNTEAFF.

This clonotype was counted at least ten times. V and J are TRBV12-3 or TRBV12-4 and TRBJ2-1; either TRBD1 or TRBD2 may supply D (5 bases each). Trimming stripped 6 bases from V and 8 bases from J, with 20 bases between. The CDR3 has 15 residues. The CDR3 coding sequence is TGTGCCAGCAGCACATCTCGTGGGGGAGTAGATGAGCAGTTCTTC. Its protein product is CASSTSRGGVDEQFF.

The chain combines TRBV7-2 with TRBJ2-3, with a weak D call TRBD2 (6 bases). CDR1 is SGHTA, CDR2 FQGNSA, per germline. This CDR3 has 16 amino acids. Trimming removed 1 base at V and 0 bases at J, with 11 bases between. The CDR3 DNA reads TGTGCCAGCAGCTTAGGGATCGGGACTAGCACAGATACGCAGTATTTT. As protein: CASSLGIGTSTDTQYF.

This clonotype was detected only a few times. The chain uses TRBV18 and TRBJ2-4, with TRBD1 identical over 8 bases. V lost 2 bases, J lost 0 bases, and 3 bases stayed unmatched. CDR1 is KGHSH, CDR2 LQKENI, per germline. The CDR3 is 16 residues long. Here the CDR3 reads CASSPIDRGAKNIQYF. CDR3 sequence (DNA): TGTGCCAGCTCACCAATAGACAGGGGAGCCAAAAACATTCAGTACTTC.

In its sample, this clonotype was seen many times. The CDR3 DNA is TGTGCCAGCACAGAACCGGGTCTCGGGGAGCTGTTTTTT. Protein: CASTEPGLGELFF. The V and J genes are TRBV28 and TRBJ2-2; no reliable D call. This CDR3 contains 13 residues. The germline V gene has CDR1 MDHEN and CDR2 SYDVKM. V was pared by 7 bases and J by 7 bases, with 13 bases between. Together with reference TRBV28 and TRBJ2-2, the CDR3 gives the full variable domain: DVKVTQSSRYLVKRTGEKVFLECVQDMDHENMFWYRQDPGLGLRLIYFSYDVKMKEKGDIPEGYSVSREKKERFSLILESASTNQTSMYLCASTEPGLGELFFGEGSRLTVL.

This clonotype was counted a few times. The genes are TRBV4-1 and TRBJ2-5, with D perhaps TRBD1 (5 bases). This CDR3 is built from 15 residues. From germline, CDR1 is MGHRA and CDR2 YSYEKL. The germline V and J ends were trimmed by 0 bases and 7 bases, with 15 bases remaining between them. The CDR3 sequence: CASSQEGKGSGTQYF. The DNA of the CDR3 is TGCGCCAGCAGCCAAGAAGGGAAGGGGTCAGGGACCCAGTACTTC.

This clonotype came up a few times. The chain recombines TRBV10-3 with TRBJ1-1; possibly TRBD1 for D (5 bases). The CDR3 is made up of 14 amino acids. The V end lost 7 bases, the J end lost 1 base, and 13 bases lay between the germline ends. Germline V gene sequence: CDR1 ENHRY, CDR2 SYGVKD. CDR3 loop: CAITREGPNTEAFF. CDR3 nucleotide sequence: TGTGCCATCACCAGGGAGGGGCCGAACACTGAAGCTTTCTTT.

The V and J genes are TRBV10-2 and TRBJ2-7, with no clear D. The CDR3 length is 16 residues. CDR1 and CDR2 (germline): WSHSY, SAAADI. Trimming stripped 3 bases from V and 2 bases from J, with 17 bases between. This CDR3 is CASSDSQRLFTYEQYF. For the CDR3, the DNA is TGCGCCAGCAGTGACTCCCAACGGCTGTTTACCTACGAGCAGTACTTC.

This CDR3 is CASSLRPTGIATNEKLFF. The CDR3, as DNA: TGCGCCAGCAGCTTGCGGCCGACAGGGATTGCAACTAATGAAAAACTGTTTTTT. J is TRBJ1-4 and V is TRBV5-1; 7 bases match TRBD1. Germline trimming cut 1 base from V and 0 bases from J; bases unmatched to any gene: 9. CDR1 and CDR2 (germline): SGHRS, YFSETQ. The CDR3 is 18 amino acids.

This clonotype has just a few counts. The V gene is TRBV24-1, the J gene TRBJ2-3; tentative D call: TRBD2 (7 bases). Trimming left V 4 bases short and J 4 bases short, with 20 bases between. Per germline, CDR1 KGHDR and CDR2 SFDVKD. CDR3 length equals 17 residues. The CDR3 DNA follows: TGTGCCACCAGTGACCCCGTGGTAAGGGGGGGACCAGATACGCAGTATTTT. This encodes CATSDPVVRGGPDTQYF.

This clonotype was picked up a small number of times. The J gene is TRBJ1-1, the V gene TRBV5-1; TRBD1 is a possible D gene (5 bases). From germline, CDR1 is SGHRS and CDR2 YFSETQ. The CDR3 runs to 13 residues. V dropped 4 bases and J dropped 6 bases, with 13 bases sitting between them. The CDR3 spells CASSPMGVSEAFF. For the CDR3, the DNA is TGCGCCAGCAGCCCCATGGGGGTCTCTGAAGCTTTCTTT.

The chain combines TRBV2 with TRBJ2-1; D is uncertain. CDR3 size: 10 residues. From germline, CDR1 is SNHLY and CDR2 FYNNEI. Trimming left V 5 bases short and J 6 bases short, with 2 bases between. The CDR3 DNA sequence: TGTGCCAGCAGTAGCAATGAGCAGTTCTTC. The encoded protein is CASSSNEQFF. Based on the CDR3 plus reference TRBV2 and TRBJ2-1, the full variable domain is EPEVTQTPSHQVTQMGQEVILRCVPISNHLYFYWYRQILGQKVEFLVSFYNNEISEKSEIFDDQFSVERPDGSNFTLKIRSTKLEDSAMYFCASSSNEQFFGPGTRLTVL.

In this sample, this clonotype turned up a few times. In nucleotides, the CDR3 is TGCAGCGTTGAAGACTGGACCAGAGAGCAGTACTTC. Protein sequence: CSVEDWTREQYF. This chain connects TRBV29-1 to TRBJ2-7; unclear D gene. Germline values: CDR1 SQVTM, CDR2 ANQGSEA. There are 12 residues in the CDR3. V lost 0 bases to trimming and J lost 7 bases, with 10 bases between them.

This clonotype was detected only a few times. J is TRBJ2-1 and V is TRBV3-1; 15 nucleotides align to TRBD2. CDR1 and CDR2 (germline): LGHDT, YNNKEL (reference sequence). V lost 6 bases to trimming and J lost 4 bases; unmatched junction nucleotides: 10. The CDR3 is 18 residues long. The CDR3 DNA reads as TGTGCCAGCAGAAGGACTAGCGGGAGGGCCCTGGGTTACAATGAGCAGTTCTTC. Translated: CASRRTSGRALGYNEQFF.

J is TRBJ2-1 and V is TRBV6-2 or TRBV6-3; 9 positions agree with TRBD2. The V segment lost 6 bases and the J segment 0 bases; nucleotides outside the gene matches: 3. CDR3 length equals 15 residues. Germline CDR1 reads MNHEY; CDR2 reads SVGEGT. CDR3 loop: CASSSGGTSYNEQFF. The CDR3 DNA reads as TGTGCCAGCAGCAGCGGGGGGACCTCCTACAATGAGCAGTTCTTC.